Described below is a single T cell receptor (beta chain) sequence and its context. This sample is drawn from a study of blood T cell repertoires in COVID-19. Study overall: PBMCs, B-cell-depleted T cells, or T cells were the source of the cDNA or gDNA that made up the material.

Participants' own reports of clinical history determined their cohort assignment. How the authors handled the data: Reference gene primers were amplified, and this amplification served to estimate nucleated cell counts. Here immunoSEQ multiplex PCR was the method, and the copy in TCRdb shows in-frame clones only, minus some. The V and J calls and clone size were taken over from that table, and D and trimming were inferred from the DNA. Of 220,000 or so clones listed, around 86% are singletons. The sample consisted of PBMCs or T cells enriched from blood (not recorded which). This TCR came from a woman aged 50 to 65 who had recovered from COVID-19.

CDR3 sequence: CASSLGRRYTEAFF. As DNA, the CDR3 is TGCGCCAGCAGCCTGGGGAGGAGGTACACTGAAGCTTTCTTT. This sequence joins TRBV4-3 and TRBJ1-1, with no clear D. The CDR3 runs 14 residues. Between the trimmed V and J ends, which lost 4 bases and 3 bases, there was a span of 12 bases. Germline V gene sequence: CDR1 LGHNA, CDR2 YSLEER.